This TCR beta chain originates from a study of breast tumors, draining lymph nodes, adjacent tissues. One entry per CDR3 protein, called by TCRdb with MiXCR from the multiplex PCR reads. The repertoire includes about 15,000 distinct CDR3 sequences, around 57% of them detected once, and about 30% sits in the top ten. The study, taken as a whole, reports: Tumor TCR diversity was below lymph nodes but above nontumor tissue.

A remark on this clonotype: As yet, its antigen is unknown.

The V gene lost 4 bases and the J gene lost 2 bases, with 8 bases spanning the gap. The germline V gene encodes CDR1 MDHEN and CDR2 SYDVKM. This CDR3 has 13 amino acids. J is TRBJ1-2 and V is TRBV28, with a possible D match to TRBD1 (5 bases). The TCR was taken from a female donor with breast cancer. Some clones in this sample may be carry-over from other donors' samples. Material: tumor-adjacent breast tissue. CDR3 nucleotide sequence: TGTGCCAGCAGTTCGACAGACAACTATGGCTACACCTTC. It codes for CASSSTDNYGYTF.